Presented here are 12 T cell receptor beta chains from one specimen sequenced in a study of early T cells in non-severe SARS-CoV-2 infection. TCRdb reanalysed the 5' RACE reads using MiXCR and keeps one entry per CDR3 protein. The sample has around 81,000 distinct CDR3 sequences; 14% are singletons. Sequencing used whole blood. Source of these receptors: an adult who was a healthcare worker with PCR-confirmed SARS-CoV-2 infection or an uninfected control (not recorded which).

The CDR3 DNA follows: TGTGCCAGCAGACAGGGCAGATCCAGCGGCTACACCTTC. Its protein product is CASRQGRSSGYTF. The V gene is TRBV13, the J gene TRBJ1-2; D possibly corresponds to TRBD1 (6 bases). The CDR3 length is 13 residues. The ends were cut back, 6 bases at V and 8 bases at J, with 16 bases in the middle. The germline gives CDR1 PRHDT, CDR2 FYEKMQ (reference sequence).

The chain is built from TRBV5-1 and TRBJ2-5; 7 bases are a match to TRBD2. Looked up from germline, CDR1 is SGHRS and CDR2 is YFSETQ. This CDR3 spans 17 amino acids. The trim removed 0 bases at V and 1 base at J, leaving 9 bases unmatched. The CDR3 region has the DNA TGCGCCAGCAGCTTGGCCCCCAGCGGGGTACGCCAAGAGACCCAGTACTTC. This codes for CASSLAPSGVRQETQYF.

The sample holds a few counts of this clonotype. V and J are TRBV5-1 and TRBJ2-5; 7 nucleotides align to TRBD1. Germline trimming cut 5 bases from V and 1 base from J; bases unmatched to any gene: 5. This CDR3 is built from 14 residues. CDR1 is SGHRS, CDR2 YFSETQ, per germline. The CDR3 loop is CASRRGPPQETQYF. DNA for the CDR3: TGCGCCAGCAGAAGGGGGCCACCCCAAGAGACCCAGTACTTC.

This clonotype was seen a few times. The V and J genes are TRBV6-2 or TRBV6-3 and TRBJ2-3, with D hard to call. CDR3 length: 14 amino acids. Trimming pared 3 bases from V and 3 bases from J, leaving 10 bases between. The V gene's germline CDR1 is MNHEY and CDR2 SVGEGT. The CDR3 DNA reads TGTGCCAGCAGTTATGGGCAGGAGACAGATACGCAGTATTTT. Translating gives CASSYGQETDTQYF.

J is TRBJ1-2 and V is TRBV6-6; weak D call: TRBD1 (6 bases). This CDR3 has 13 residues. Germline V lookup: CDR1 MNHNY, CDR2 SVGAGI (reference sequence). The ends were cut back, 6 bases at V and 3 bases at J, with 11 bases in the middle. CDR3 DNA: TGTGCCAGCAGGAGGGGGGCGGACTATGGCTACACCTTC. Its translation is CASRRGADYGYTF.

V and J are TRBV6-6 and TRBJ1-5; no clear D gene. Germline CDR1 MNHNY, CDR2 SVGAGI (reference sequence). The CDR3 covers 19 residues. Between the trimmed V and J ends, which lost 2 bases and 0 bases, there was a span of 20 bases. CDR3 sequence: CASSYPAPGDLNSNQPQHF. As DNA, the CDR3 is TGTGCCAGCAGTTACCCGGCGCCCGGGGATTTAAATAGCAATCAGCCCCAGCATTTT.

A few counts support this clonotype. J is TRBJ1-4 and V is TRBV21-1; the table's TRBD1 call for D was not verified on the DNA. TRBV21-1 is assigned pseudogene status. The CDR3 has 12 amino acids. This CDR3 is CASSKGLTELFF. CDR3 nucleotide sequence: TGTGCCAGCAGCAAAGGTCTGACAGAACTGTTTTTT.

This clonotype was seen ten or more times. V and J are TRBV3-1 and TRBJ1-1, with unresolved D. The CDR3 is 13 residues long. The germline V gene encodes CDR1 LGHDT and CDR2 YNNKEL (reference sequence). V was clipped by 6 bases and J by 1 base, with 9 bases between them. This CDR3 is CASSPSGNTEAFF. In DNA form, the CDR3 reads TGTGCCAGCAGTCCCTCAGGGAACACTGAAGCTTTCTTT.

This clonotype showed up many times. The J gene is TRBJ2-7, the V gene TRBV6-1; the D gene could be TRBD1 or TRBD2 (5 bases each). The length of the CDR3 is 13 residues. Trimming removed 7 bases from V and 7 bases from J, with 17 bases in between. Germline CDR1 reads MNHNS; CDR2 reads SASEGT. The CDR3: CASTLPGTREQYF. The CDR3 DNA sequence: TGTGCCAGCACCCTACCCGGGACGAGAGAGCAGTACTTC.

This clonotype was detected a few times. The chain employs TRBV28 and TRBJ2-5, with TRBD1 identical over 10 bases. Germline CDR1 MDHEN, CDR2 SYDVKM. V dropped 6 bases and J dropped 5; count of bases not matched to a gene: 3. There are 13 residues in the CDR3. Here the CDR3 reads CASRGQGRETQYF. The CDR3 bases are TGTGCCAGCAGGGGACAGGGGAGGGAGACCCAGTACTTC.

V is TRBV5-4 and J is TRBJ2-1; TRBD2 matches 10 bases. The CDR3 runs to 17 residues. The V gene end was trimmed by 3 bases and the J gene end by 0 bases; junction bases not matched to a gene: 6. Per germline, CDR1 SGHNT and CDR2 YYREEE (reference sequence). CDR3 DNA sequence: TGTGCCAGCAGCTCCCCTAGCGGGGGCCTCTCCTACAATGAGCAGTTCTTC. Residues: CASSSPSGGLSYNEQFF.

The genes are TRBV4-3 and TRBJ1-3; no reliable D call. The V end was cut by 4 bases, the J end by 4 bases, with 8 bases between. Looked up from germline, CDR1 is LGHNA and CDR2 is YSLEER. CDR3 size: 13 residues. The CDR3 sequence is CASSPTTGNTIYF. The CDR3 DNA is TGCGCCAGCAGCCCGACGACGGGAAACACCATATATTTT.